A single sample gave rise to the 19 T cell receptor beta chains below, sequenced in a study of shared clonotypes between healthy human individuals. Sequenced by immunoSEQ multiplex PCR; TCRdb stores in-frame clones only, minus some. The sample holds about 1,500,000 clones, 95% to 97% seen once. Sequenced: naive CD4+ T cells sorted from blood. Indicated subset: CD45RA+ positively selected. The receptors shown here come from a young man in good health.

The V and J genes are TRBV6-1 and TRBJ1-5; 8 positions match TRBD1. V shed 3 bases, J shed 5 bases, and the junction held 6 bases outside the gene matches. The CDR3 covers 15 residues. The germline gives CDR1 MNHNS, CDR2 SASEGT. The CDR3 sequence: CASSEGTGPYQPQHF. The DNA of the CDR3 is TGTGCCAGCAGTGAGGGGACAGGTCCATATCAGCCCCAGCATTTT.

The rearrangement uses TRBV2 and TRBJ2-3, with 11 bases identical to TRBD2. V shed 4 bases, J shed 3 bases, and the junction held 6 bases outside the gene matches. The CDR3 totals 16 residues. Germline values: CDR1 SNHLY, CDR2 FYNNEI. The CDR3 DNA reads as TGTGCCAGCAGTGGGGTTAGCGGGAGGGGAACAGATACGCAGTATTTT. Translating it yields CASSGVSGRGTDTQYF.

The chain recombines TRBV12-5 with TRBJ2-5; 14 positions match TRBD2. With 5 bases clipped from V and 5 bases from J, the junction kept 7 bases outside the gene matches. Germline assignment: CDR1 LGHNT and CDR2 FRNRAP. The CDR3 length is 16 residues. In nucleotides, the CDR3 is TGTGCTAGTGGTGCGGGACTAGCGGGAGTCAGTGAGACCCAGTACTTC. This encodes CASGAGLAGVSETQYF.

The J gene is TRBJ2-2, the V gene TRBV25-1, with TRBD1 identical over 9 bases. Germline V gene lookup returns CDR1 MGHDK and CDR2 SYGVNS. V gave up 6 bases and J gave up 0 bases; unmatched junction bases: 2. The CDR3 totals 15 residues. CDR3 in DNA: TGTGCCAGCAGGACAGGGGGGTCGAACACCGGGGAGCTGTTTTTT. It specifies CASRTGGSNTGELFF.

The chain couples TRBV30 to TRBJ2-7; D uncertain. CDR3 size: 12 residues. Germline V CDR1 and CDR2: GTSNPN, SVGIG (reference sequence). The V and J ends lost 2 bases and 7 bases respectively, with 12 bases between them. CDR3 sequence (DNA): TGTGCCTGGAGTCCCCCCAAGTGGGAGCAGTACTTC. Amino acid sequence: CAWSPPKWEQYF.

The rearrangement uses TRBV7-9 and TRBJ2-3; 8 bases map to TRBD1. V lost 8 bases, J lost 3 bases, and 10 bases stayed unmatched. The CDR3 is 15 residues long. Germline lookup yields CDR1 SEHNR and CDR2 FQNEAQ (reference sequence). For the CDR3, the DNA is TGTGCCAGCGAAGGGACAGGTATTTCGACAGATACGCAGTATTTT. Translating it yields CASEGTGISTDTQYF.

The chain is built from TRBV5-3 and TRBJ2-1, with 7 bases fitting TRBD2. TRBV5-3 carries the ORF label, with uncertain function. The CDR3 totals 16 residues. J gave up 7 bases and V 4 bases, and 14 bases lay outside the gene matches. CDR3 amino acids: CARSPVVRESRNEQFF. The CDR3 nucleotides read TGTGCCAGAAGCCCGGTGGTGCGGGAGAGTCGGAATGAGCAGTTCTTC.

This rearrangement joins TRBV7-3 to TRBJ2-6, with D hard to call. Germline V gene data show CDR1 as SGHTA and CDR2 as FQGTGA. The CDR3 totals 13 residues. V lost 0 bases and J lost 3, with 0 bases in between. Here the CDR3 DNA reads TGTGCCAGCAGCTTAACTGGGGCCAACGTCCTGACTTTC. Amino acids: CASSLTGANVLTF.

This chain connects TRBV5-1 to TRBJ2-3; D not resolved. The germline gives CDR1 SGHRS, CDR2 YFSETQ. This CDR3 has 13 amino acids. Between the trimmed V and J ends, which lost 2 bases and 5 bases, there was a span of 9 bases. CDR3 amino acids: CASSLTVGDTQYF. CDR3 bases: TGCGCCAGCAGCTTAACTGTCGGAGATACGCAGTATTTT.

The V and J genes are TRBV2 and TRBJ2-7; 8 positions match TRBD1. Germline loops: CDR1 SNHLY, CDR2 FYNNEI. This CDR3 is built from 14 residues. V was clipped by 11 bases and J by 3 bases; unmatched bases: 12. CDR3 sequence: CASRGAGGLYEQYF. CDR3 nucleotide sequence: TGTGCCTCCAGGGGGGCAGGGGGCCTCTACGAGCAGTACTTC.

The rearrangement joins TRBV10-3 to TRBJ2-2, with D tentatively TRBD1 (6 bases). Between the trimmed V and J ends, which lost 5 bases and 5 bases, there was a span of 9 bases. The CDR3 totals 13 residues. Germline V gene sequence: CDR1 ENHRY, CDR2 SYGVKD. The CDR3 protein is CAISPRGTGELFF. CDR3 DNA: TGTGCCATCAGTCCCAGGGGTACCGGGGAGCTGTTTTTT.

This clone was recorded once. This chain links TRBV29-1 with TRBJ1-1, with a weak D call TRBD1 (6 bases). The germline V gene encodes CDR1 SQVTM and CDR2 ANQGSEA. The CDR3 spans 15 residues. The V gene lost 5 bases and the J gene lost 1 base, with 17 bases spanning the gap. Here the CDR3 reads CSVNGGLAANTEAFF. The DNA of the CDR3 is TGCAGCGTTAATGGGGGCCTTGCGGCGAACACTGAAGCTTTCTTT.

This chain connects TRBV7-9 to TRBJ1-4, with D perhaps matching TRBD1 (6 bases). V lost 4 bases, J lost 5 bases, and 14 bases lay in between. Per germline, CDR1 SEHNR and CDR2 FQNEAQ (reference sequence). This CDR3 spans 15 amino acids. The CDR3 DNA reads TGTGCCAGCAGCTCTACATGGGGGCGAAATGAAAAACTGTTTTTT. This sequence encodes CASSSTWGRNEKLFF.

This chain joins TRBV29-1 and TRBJ2-2; D is undetermined. V lost 4 bases, J lost 4 bases, and 10 bases lay in between. Germline values: CDR1 SQVTM, CDR2 ANQGSEA. The CDR3 has 13 residues. The CDR3 coding sequence is TGCAGCGTTGGATTCGGAGTCACCGGGGAGCTGTTTTTT. Amino acids: CSVGFGVTGELFF.

The rearrangement links TRBV6-5 to TRBJ1-2; no clear D. CDR3 length equals 13 residues. In germline, CDR1 is MNHEY, CDR2 SVGAGI. V was trimmed by 6 bases and J by 4 bases, leaving 12 bases between them. The DNA of the CDR3 is TGTGCCAGCAGCCCCCACTTGATCTATGGCTACACCTTC. This translates into CASSPHLIYGYTF.

The chain is built from TRBV9 and TRBJ2-1; 14 positions agree with TRBD2. Germline lookup yields CDR1 SGDLS and CDR2 YYNGEE. The CDR3 runs 16 residues. The junction had 5 bases not matched to a gene; V was cut back by 0 bases and J by 9 bases. Here the CDR3 reads CASSVAGLAGGSEQFF. The CDR3 region has the DNA TGTGCCAGCAGCGTAGCCGGACTAGCGGGAGGTTCTGAGCAGTTCTTC.

The rearrangement links TRBV18 to TRBJ2-1; 10 bases agree with TRBD1. Germline trimming cut 4 bases from V and 5 bases from J; bases unmatched to any gene: 8. The germline gives CDR1 KGHSH, CDR2 LQKENI. CDR3 length: 16 residues. The CDR3 nucleotides read TGTGCCAGCTCACGTACCGGGACAGGGGTAAACAATGAGCAGTTCTTC. As protein: CASSRTGTGVNNEQFF.

This chain connects TRBV5-4 to TRBJ1-1, with no clear D. Germline assignment: CDR1 SGHNT and CDR2 YYREEE (reference sequence). The CDR3 is 14 amino acids. V was trimmed by 1 base and J by 1 base, leaving 8 bases between them. The CDR3 DNA reads TGTGCCAGCAGCTTGTTTAGCGGGAACACTGAAGCTTTCTTT. The encoded protein is CASSLFSGNTEAFF.

V and J are TRBV25-1 and TRBJ1-4, with D tentatively TRBD1 (6 bases). Germline values: CDR1 MGHDK, CDR2 SYGVNS. The CDR3 contains 17 residues. Trimming stripped 8 bases from V and 0 bases from J, with 19 bases between. The CDR3 sequence: CASGEPGHLATNEKLFF. In DNA, the CDR3 is TGTGCCAGCGGGGAACCGGGACACTTGGCAACTAATGAAAAACTGTTTTTT.